The present T cell receptor (beta chain) was sequenced within a study of response to subunit inactivated influenza vaccine. Overall study findings and caveats: The authors put forward the suggestion that each seasonal influenza vaccination may bring in only a limited number of new T cells.

Looked up from germline, CDR1 is SGHTA and CDR2 is FQGNSA. Trimming stripped 5 bases from V and 6 bases from J, with 13 bases between. This CDR3 is 14 amino acids long. TCRdb fed the RT-PCR reads into MiXCR, producing one record per CDR3 protein. This sample has hundreds of thousands of distinct CDR3 sequences, with about a fifth found just once. As for this clonotype: What it recognizes is unknown.

The origin of this receptor is a man aged 45-65 years who received an inactivated influenza vaccine. The gene calls are TRBV7-2 and TRBJ2-2, with D tentatively TRBD2 (6 bases). This specimen consisted of PBMCs from blood, obtained roughly 5 days after vaccination. DNA of the CDR3: TGTGCCAGCAGCCCTAGACAGCGGGCCGGGGAGCTGTTTTTT. Its translation is CASSPRQRAGELFF.